The 18 T cell receptor beta chains reported below all come from one sample, sequenced in a study of T cell repertoires in cytomegalovirus infection. In TCRdb, the reads were re-called with MiXCR into one record per CDR3 protein. The sample contains more than 85,000 distinct CDR3 sequences, around 30% of which appear only once. Antigens for these TCRs are unknown. The sample in question was CD8+ T cells from cultured PBMCs, obtained from culture after CMV antigen stimulation. All receptors come from a human donor in good health (CMV status not recorded). Some clones in this sample may be carry-over from other donors' samples.

As concerns this clonotype: A read error is possible here, since a much larger clone lies one base away. This rearrangement joins TRBV7-6 to TRBJ2-5, with D uncertain. Germline V gives CDR1 SGHVS, CDR2 FNYEAQ. The CDR3 is made up of 14 amino acids. CDR3 coding DNA: TGTGCCGGCAGCTTGAACGGGCCTCAAGAGACCCAGTACTTC. Translation gives CAGSLNGPQETQYF. Full variable domain (remainder filled in from reference TRBV7-6 and TRBJ2-5): GAGVSQSPRYKVTKRGQDVALRCDPISGHVSLYWYRQALGQGPEFLTYFNYEAQQDKSGLPNDRFSAERPEGSISTLTIQRTEQRDSAMYRCAGSLNGPQETQYFGPGTRLLVL.

This clonotype was counted a few times. CDR3 sequence: CASLVGGTEAFF. As DNA, the CDR3 is TGTGCCAGCCTCGTGGGGGGCACTGAAGCTTTCTTT. The V call is TRBV12-3 or TRBV12-4, the J call TRBJ1-1, with D perhaps TRBD1 (5 bases). The CDR3 runs to 12 residues. Trimming removed 8 bases from V and 4 bases from J, with 11 bases in between.

V gene TRBV4-1 combines with J gene TRBJ1-1; D is perhaps TRBD1 (5 bases). Looked up from germline, CDR1 is MGHRA and CDR2 is YSYEKL. The CDR3 runs 15 residues. V was trimmed by 3 bases and J by 1 base, leaving 12 bases between them. The DNA for the CDR3 is TGCGCCAGCAGCCAGTGGTGGACAACGAACACTGAAGCTTTCTTT. Encoded protein: CASSQWWTTNTEAFF.

In its sample, this clonotype was seen many times. The chain employs TRBV2 and TRBJ2-1, with TRBD2 as a possible D gene (5 bases). The CDR3 length is 12 residues. Germline CDR1 reads SNHLY; CDR2 reads FYNNEI. The V end was cut by 6 bases, the J end by 8 bases, with 11 bases between. The CDR3 protein is CASRDLRDEQFF. The CDR3 DNA sequence: TGTGCCAGCAGGGATTTGAGGGATGAGCAGTTCTTC.

The rearrangement joins TRBV19 to TRBJ1-4; 9 nucleotides align to TRBD1. The CDR3 covers 12 residues. Germline loops: CDR1 LNHDA, CDR2 SQIVND (reference sequence). V gave up 11 bases and J gave up 7 bases; unmatched junction bases: 5. CDR3 protein: CAATTGGEKLFF. DNA of the CDR3: TGTGCCGCCACGACAGGGGGTGAAAAACTGTTTTTT.

This clonotype was found a few times. The chain carries TRBV29-1 and TRBJ1-6; D is unclear. Germline CDR1 reads SQVTM; CDR2 reads ANQGSEA. The CDR3 is 11 amino acids. Between the trimmed V and J ends, which lost 8 bases and 9 bases, there was a span of 11 bases. The CDR3 loop reads CSNIKGSPLHF. The CDR3 DNA reads as TGCAGCAACATAAAGGGTTCACCCCTCCACTTT.

This clonotype came up many times. The CDR3 is CAISEAGVSDTQYF. CDR3 nucleotide sequence: TGTGCCATCAGTGAGGCCGGGGTATCGGATACGCAGTATTTT. This sequence joins TRBV10-3 and TRBJ2-3, with TRBD2 as a possible D gene (5 bases). Per germline, CDR1 ENHRY and CDR2 SYGVKD. V was shortened by 2 bases and J by 6 bases, with 12 bases between the two germline ends. The CDR3 length is 14 residues.

The rearrangement uses TRBV23-1 and TRBJ2-7, with D maybe TRBD1 (5 bases). TRBV23-1 is sorted into the ORF group, with uncertain function. There are 16 residues in the CDR3. Trimming shortened V by 5 bases and J by 3 bases, and 20 bases separated the two germline ends. As DNA, the CDR3 is TGCGCCAGCAGTAAACTACCCGACACGGACATCTACGAGCAGTACTTC. Translated, it gives CASSKLPDTDIYEQYF.

This sequence joins TRBV12-3 or TRBV12-4 and TRBJ2-7, with D hard to call. This CDR3 is built from 11 residues. The V end lost 1 base, the J end lost 5 bases, and 3 bases lay between the germline ends. The CDR3 region is CASSLGHEQYF. CDR3 DNA: TGTGCCAGCAGTTTAGGACACGAGCAGTACTTC.

This clonotype was observed at least ten times. The chain links TRBV7-9 to TRBJ1-2; D is unclear. Deletions cut 2 bases from V and 6 bases from J, with 16 bases between. This CDR3 has 15 amino acids. Looked up from germline, CDR1 is SEHNR and CDR2 is FQNEAQ (reference sequence). The CDR3 region has the DNA TGTGCCAGCAGCTTAATCTCCGATGGGATAAATGGCTACACCTTC. This codes for CASSLISDGINGYTF. Looking up the rest from reference TRBV7-9 and TRBJ1-2 gives the full variable domain: DTGVSQNPRHKITKRGQNVTFRCDPISEHNRLYWYRQTLGQGPEFLTYFQNEAQLEKSRLLSDRFSAERPKGSFSTLEIQRTEQGDSAMYLCASSLISDGINGYTFGSGTRLTVV.

The rearrangement uses TRBV4-1 and TRBJ1-2; TRBD1 aligns across 8 bases. Germline V lookup: CDR1 MGHRA, CDR2 YSYEKL. The V gene end was trimmed by 2 bases and the J gene end by 10 bases; junction bases not matched to a gene: 9. The CDR3 contains 14 residues. The CDR3 bases are TGCGCCAGCAGCCAACCGACAGGGGCCATTACCTACACCTTC. It yields the protein CASSQPTGAITYTF.

This chain connects TRBV27 to TRBJ2-7; 8 positions match TRBD1. The germline gives CDR1 MNHEY, CDR2 SMNVEV (reference sequence). V shed 1 base and J 0 bases; nucleotides not matched to a gene: 2. This CDR3 region has 15 residues. The CDR3 coding sequence is TGTGCCAGCAGTTTATATGGGACAGGCTCCTACGAGCAGTACTTC. It yields the protein CASSLYGTGSYEQYF.

This clonotype was picked up a small number of times. J is TRBJ2-5 and V is TRBV12-3 or TRBV12-4; 7 nucleotides line up with TRBD2. The V gene end was trimmed by 7 bases and the J gene end by 4 bases; junction bases not matched to a gene: 9. This CDR3 is built from 14 residues. The CDR3 DNA is TGTGCCAGCACCGCTCGCGCGGGGGTAGAGACCCAGTACTTC. Residues: CASTARAGVETQYF.

The J gene is TRBJ2-7, the V gene TRBV6-5, with TRBD2 identical over 8 bases. In germline, CDR1 is MNHEY, CDR2 SVGAGI. V shed 1 base and J 5 bases; nucleotides not matched to a gene: 1. The CDR3 is made up of 13 amino acids. The CDR3 DNA reads as TGTGCCAGCAGTTACTTTAGCGGGGACGAGCAGTACTTC. This encodes CASSYFSGDEQYF.

The chain couples TRBV6-2 or TRBV6-3 to TRBJ2-7, with D hard to call. V lost 3 bases, J lost 0 bases, and 15 bases lay in between. Per germline, CDR1 MNHEY and CDR2 SVGEGT. The CDR3 consists of 16 residues. The CDR3 sequence is CASSYHLFQSSYEQYF. CDR3 DNA sequence: TGTGCCAGCAGTTATCACCTCTTCCAGAGCTCCTACGAGCAGTACTTC.

The gene calls are TRBV20-1 and TRBJ1-2; tentative D call: TRBD1 (6 bases). The germline V gene encodes CDR1 DFQATT and CDR2 SNEGSKA (reference sequence). V was shortened by 0 bases and J by 2 bases, with 13 bases between the two germline ends. This CDR3 contains 15 residues. The CDR3 region has the DNA TGCAGTGCTAGAGATCCGACAGGCTTCAACTATGGCTACACCTTC. This sequence encodes CSARDPTGFNYGYTF.

The J gene is TRBJ1-1, the V gene TRBV9; D is perhaps TRBD1 (6 bases). Trimming stripped 4 bases from V and 0 bases from J, with 19 bases between. This CDR3 is 17 amino acids long. Germline loops: CDR1 SGDLS, CDR2 YYNGEE. CDR3 in amino acids: CASSPSPGHPMNTEAFF. CDR3 nucleotide sequence: TGTGCCAGCAGCCCCTCGCCGGGACACCCCATGAACACTGAAGCTTTCTTT.

This clonotype was seen only a few times. J is TRBJ2-3 and V is TRBV20-1; D is undetermined. Germline lookup yields CDR1 DFQATT and CDR2 SNEGSKA (reference sequence). V was clipped by 0 bases and J by 4 bases, with 8 bases between them. CDR3 size: 13 residues. The CDR3 reads CSARDLRADTQYF. CDR3 nucleotide sequence: TGCAGTGCTAGAGATCTTCGTGCAGATACGCAGTATTTT.